A single sample is the source of the 2 T cell receptor beta chains below, sequenced in a study of molecular identifiers for immune sequencing clone quantification. In TCRdb, the PCR reads were re-called with MiXCR into one record per CDR3 protein. This table holds about 640,000 distinct CDR3 sequences, just under 20% found once. Sequencing was carried out using naive CD8+ T cells from blood, with Jurkat cell RNA spiked in. Subset defined: FACS-sorted CD8+CD4-CCR7+CD45RA+ naive T cells. Source of these receptors: a human donor in good health. Some libraries in this study had Jurkat cell RNA spiked in.

This sequence joins TRBV5-1 and TRBJ2-7; the D is unclear. Germline-derived CDR1 and CDR2 are SGHRS and YFSETQ. The CDR3 is 13 residues long. Trimming shortened V by 0 bases and J by 4 bases, and 8 bases separated the two germline ends. The CDR3 coding sequence is TGCGCCAGCAGCTTGGAGGTCTTTTACGAGCAGTACTTC. Its translation is CASSLEVFYEQYF.

This clonotype was seen repeatedly, ten times or more. V is TRBV13 and J is TRBJ2-7; D remains ambiguous. CDR1 is PRHDT and CDR2 is FYEKMQ in the germline V gene (reference sequence). CDR3 size: 13 residues. Trimming left V 5 bases short and J 4 bases short, with 12 bases between. The CDR3, as DNA: TGTGCCAGCAGCCCGTCCAGCGCTTACGAGCAGTACTTC. This sequence encodes CASSPSSAYEQYF.